These 15 T cell receptor beta chains came from one sample sequenced in a study of T cell repertoires in aging, cancer and after chemotherapy (dated 2019 in TCRdb). TCRdb records Illumina MiSeq as the sequencer. Using a mixed TRB-A/B primer pool, multiplex touch-down PCR amplified rearranged TRB sequences covering the V, D and J segments. TCRdb reprocessed the public reads (quality trimming at Q25 with fastp, clone calling with MiXCR) and kept in-frame beta chains. When rows share a CDR3 protein, they turn into one entry using the most common DNA and genes. This sample is represented by 20,000 or so distinct CDR3 sequences; roughly 37% of them were singletons. The ten top clones hold roughly a sixth of the sample. TCR beta rearrangements were amplified from genomic DNA extracted from peripheral blood rather than from sorted cells or RNA. The sample consisted of blood. Receptor source: a human donor with a solid tumor.

The rearrangement links TRBV18 to TRBJ1-2; 7 bases agree with TRBD1. Germline V gene data show CDR1 as KGHSH and CDR2 as LQKENI. The V and J ends lost 4 bases and 3 bases, in that order; junction bases with no gene match: 8. The CDR3 loop spans 15 amino acids. Here the CDR3 reads CASSQQQGRDYGYTF. The CDR3 bases are TGTGCCAGCTCACAACAACAGGGGAGGGACTATGGCTACACCTTC.

Concerning this clonotype itself: The conserved phenylalanine or tryptophan normally closing the CDR3 is absent here, so this likely arose from a read error. V and J are TRBV12-3 or TRBV12-4 and TRBJ2-3; no definite D call. The CDR3 length is 14 residues. The germline V and J ends were trimmed by 2 bases and 6 bases, with 12 bases remaining between them. CDR3 sequence (DNA): TGTGCCAGCAGTTTAACTGGGTTTGCGGATACGCAGTATTTG. It codes for CASSLTGFADTQYL.

DNA of the CDR3: TGTGCCAGCAGCGCGGGGGGGGGTAGGGTCTACGAGCAGTACTTC. Amino acids: CASSAGGGRVYEQYF. The chain uses TRBV28 and TRBJ2-7; TRBD2 matches 9 bases. After removal of 6 bases from V and 3 bases from J, the junction contained 9 bases not matched to a gene. CDR1 is MDHEN and CDR2 is SYDVKM in the germline V gene. The CDR3 totals 15 residues.

This clonotype was seen more than once but under ten times. V and J are TRBV7-2 and TRBJ2-2; possibly TRBD2 for D (6 bases). CDR3 length: 14 amino acids. In germline, CDR1 is SGHTA, CDR2 FQGNSA. With 7 bases removed from V and 4 bases from J, the gap between germline ends came to 13 bases. This CDR3 is CASIMAGFTGELFF. As DNA, the CDR3 is TGTGCCAGCATCATGGCGGGGTTCACCGGGGAGCTGTTTTTT.

The chain couples TRBV27 to TRBJ1-4; D is unclear. Trimming removed 6 bases from V and 8 bases from J, with 16 bases in between. The CDR3 spans 14 residues. Germline V gene lookup returns CDR1 MNHEY and CDR2 SMNVEV (reference sequence). This CDR3 is CASRGSLGREKLFF. In DNA, the CDR3 is TGTGCCAGCAGGGGATCCTTGGGCCGAGAAAAACTGTTTTTT. The whole variable domain, filled in from reference TRBV27 and TRBJ1-4, reads EAQVTQNPRYLITVTGKKLTVTCSQNMNHEYMSWYRQDPGLGLRQIYYSMNVEVTDKGDVPEGYKVSRKEKRNFPLILESPSPNQTSLYFCASRGSLGREKLFFGSGTQLSVL.

This clonotype was recorded a few times. The V gene is TRBV12-3 or TRBV12-4, the J gene TRBJ1-4; 9 bases map to TRBD1. The trim removed 2 bases at V and 8 bases at J, leaving 6 bases unmatched. The CDR3 spans 15 residues. For the CDR3, the DNA is TGTGCCAGCAGTTTAAGACAGGGGGGGGACGAAAAACTGTTTTTT. As protein: CASSLRQGGDEKLFF.

In this sample, this clonotype turned up a few times. The genes are TRBV7-6 and TRBJ2-1, with a tentative D call TRBD2 (6 bases). CDR3 length equals 14 residues. Trimming cost V 5 bases and J 8 bases, with 16 bases left between them. Germline-derived CDR1 and CDR2 are SGHVS and FNYEAQ. As DNA, the CDR3 is TGTGCCAGCAGCGCGGGGACCCCCCCGGATGAGCAGTTCTTC. Amino acids: CASSAGTPPDEQFF.

V is TRBV7-9 and J is TRBJ2-3, with 12 bases lining up with TRBD2. With V trimmed by 5 bases and J by 0 bases, 15 bases remained unmatched. CDR1 and CDR2 from the germline V gene are SEHNR and FQNEAQ (reference sequence). CDR3 length equals 20 residues. CDR3 region: CASSTPRTSGTIHSTDTQYF. The CDR3 nucleotides are TGTGCCAGCAGCACTCCACGGACTAGCGGGACCATTCATAGCACAGATACGCAGTATTTT.

Here the CDR3 DNA reads TGTGCCAGCAGTGACAAATCTCGGGGAGGGGCCTACGAGCAGTACTTC. Its protein product is CASSDKSRGGAYEQYF. J is TRBJ2-7 and V is TRBV6-1; TRBD2 matches at 7 bases. CDR1 MNHNS and CDR2 SASEGT come from the germline V gene. V was clipped by 3 bases and J by 2 bases; unmatched bases: 10. This CDR3 region has 16 residues.

The chain carries TRBV7-2 and TRBJ2-1; 7 bases are a match to TRBD1. V shed 5 bases, J shed 7 bases, and the junction held 11 bases outside the gene matches. This CDR3 comprises 15 residues. Looked up from germline, CDR1 is SGHTA and CDR2 is FQGNSA. CDR3 nucleotides: TGTGCCAGCAGCCGACCGGACAGGCCGCTAAATGAGCAGTTCTTC. Encoded protein: CASSRPDRPLNEQFF.

This clonotype was seen only a few times. The chain is built from TRBV19 and TRBJ1-6; 8 nucleotides align to TRBD1. The V gene end was trimmed by 5 bases and the J gene end by 16 bases; junction bases not matched to a gene: 7. The CDR3 covers 12 residues. CDR1 and CDR2 from the germline V gene are LNHDA and SQIVND (reference sequence). The CDR3, as DNA: TGTGCCAGTAGTGCATATAACAGGGGGCTCCACTTT. Its translation: CASSAYNRGLHF.

The chain has TRBV5-6 and TRBJ2-1; D is perhaps TRBD2 (6 bases). Germline CDR1 is SGHDT and CDR2 is YYEEEE. This CDR3 region has 14 residues. Trimming cost V 0 bases and J 7 bases, with 11 bases left between them. The DNA of the CDR3 is TGTGCCAGCAGCTTGGGACTAGGGTCGAATGAGCAGTTCTTC. Translation gives CASSLGLGSNEQFF.

The rearrangement joins TRBV18 to TRBJ2-5; either TRBD1 or TRBD2 may fit D (5 bases each). CDR1 and CDR2 from the germline V gene are KGHSH and LQKENI. Trimming removed 7 bases at V and 5 bases at J, with 14 bases between. This CDR3 contains 13 residues. The CDR3 region is CASYAGTQETQYF. CDR3 nucleotide sequence: TGTGCCAGCTATGCCGGGACCCAGGAGACCCAGTACTTC.

The chain has TRBV30 and TRBJ2-5; the D is unclear. Between the trimmed V and J ends, which lost 4 bases and 3 bases, there was a span of 3 bases. Per germline, CDR1 GTSNPN and CDR2 SVGIG (reference sequence). CDR3 length: 10 amino acids. The CDR3 reads CAWTKETQYF. In nucleotides, the CDR3 is TGTGCCTGGACCAAAGAGACCCAGTACTTC.

This clonotype came up a few times. The chain joins TRBV7-9 to TRBJ2-7; D possibly corresponds to TRBD1 (5 bases). This CDR3 comprises 15 residues. Trimming left V 1 base short and J 0 bases short, with 10 bases between. Germline V gene sequence: CDR1 SEHNR, CDR2 FQNEAQ (reference sequence). The CDR3 nucleotides are TGTGCCAGCAGCTTAGGGGGCCCTAGCTCCTACGAGCAGTACTTC. Its translation is CASSLGGPSSYEQYF. Using reference TRBV7-9 and TRBJ2-7 for the parts outside the CDR3, the full variable domain is DTGVSQNPRHKITKRGQNVTFRCDPISEHNRLYWYRQTLGQGPEFLTYFQNEAQLEKSRLLSDRFSAERPKGSFSTLEIQRTEQGDSAMYLCASSLGGPSSYEQYFGPGTRLTVT.